This entry lists 6 T cell receptor beta chains sequenced from one sample in a study of graft-versus-host responses after intestinal transplantation. These receptors are not linked to any known antigen. Sequencing used immunoSEQ multiplex PCR; TCRdb keeps in-frame clones, though not all of them. The table records fewer than 120,000 clones, 93% of them present only once. Source: unstimulated CD8+ T cells sorted from spleen or lymph node cells, taken before intestinal transplant. These TCRs come from a human donor who received an intestinal transplant.

The CDR3, as DNA: TGTGCCAGCAGCTCAGCCGGGGACCAGTACTTC. Translating gives CASSSAGDQYF. The V call is TRBV7-6, the J call TRBJ2-5; D might be TRBD2 (5 bases). The germline gives CDR1 SGHVS, CDR2 FNYEAQ. The germline V and J ends were trimmed by 4 bases and 10 bases, with 10 bases remaining between them. The length of the CDR3 is 11 residues.

The gene calls are TRBV27 and TRBJ2-2; D might be TRBD2 (6 bases). Trimming left V 5 bases short and J 5 bases short, with 21 bases between. Germline CDR1 MNHEY, CDR2 SMNVEV (reference sequence). The CDR3 totals 17 residues. DNA for the CDR3: TGTGCCAGCAGTCCCATCGGGCGGGAAAGCCAAACCGGGGAGCTGTTTTTT. Its translation: CASSPIGRESQTGELFF.

V is TRBV9 and J is TRBJ2-1; no reliable D call. The CDR3 length is 17 residues. V was shortened by 3 bases and J by 0 bases, with 16 bases between the two germline ends. The V gene's germline CDR1 is SGDLS and CDR2 YYNGEE. CDR3 nucleotide sequence: TGTGCCAGCAGCGCCGGAGTTTTACCGAGCTCCTACAATGAGCAGTTCTTC. Its translation: CASSAGVLPSSYNEQFF.

The chain has TRBV7-6 and TRBJ1-2; D is uncertain. V lost 4 bases to trimming and J lost 3 bases, with 12 bases between them. This CDR3 is 14 amino acids long. In germline, CDR1 is SGHVS, CDR2 FNYEAQ. The chain's CDR3 is CASSSTAWDYGYTF. The CDR3 nucleotides are TGTGCCAGCAGCTCGACGGCATGGGACTATGGCTACACCTTC. Looking up the rest from reference TRBV7-6 and TRBJ1-2 gives the full variable domain: GAGVSQSPRYKVTKRGQDVALRCDPISGHVSLYWYRQALGQGPEFLTYFNYEAQQDKSGLPNDRFSAERPEGSISTLTIQRTEQRDSAMYRCASSSTAWDYGYTFGSGTRLTVV.

This chain links TRBV29-1 with TRBJ1-1, with 8 positions matching TRBD1. With 7 bases clipped from V and 3 bases from J, the junction kept 4 bases outside the gene matches. Germline CDR1 SQVTM, CDR2 ANQGSEA. The CDR3 has 12 amino acids. The CDR3 loop reads CSAKTGDTEAFF. The CDR3 DNA reads as TGCAGCGCCAAGACAGGGGACACTGAAGCTTTCTTT.

Concerning this clone itself: One end of the junction varies from germline; a read error may be responsible. Other DNA sequences in this specimen translate into the identical CDR3. The chain uses TRBV11-2 and TRBJ1-2, with D perhaps matching TRBD1 (5 bases). The CDR3 spans 14 residues. The germline V gene has CDR1 SGHAT and CDR2 FQNNGV. This chain's CDR3 is CASSIGTGNYGYTF. CDR3 nucleotide sequence: TGCGCCAGCAGCATCGGGACTGGTAACTATGGCTACACCTTC.